This T cell receptor beta chain was observed in a study of T cells after yellow fever vaccination. The CDR3 has 13 amino acids. After removal of 4 bases from V and 5 bases from J, the junction contained 4 bases not matched to a gene. Germline values: CDR1 SGHKS, CDR2 YYEKEE (reference sequence). A universal primer site and UMIs were added as TCR cDNA was made by 5'RACE template switching. TCRdb redid the calling of the 5' RACE reads with MiXCR, one entry per CDR3 protein. The table has a few hundred thousand distinct CDR3 sequences, about 4% seen once. This clonotype was picked up many times. Its antigen is still unknown. Study-wide points: Subsequent to the booster, the majority of primary-vaccination clones reappeared (96% CD4, about 90% CD8).

Sequences were derived from PBMCs, sampled 5 days after the yellow fever booster vaccination. This rearrangement joins TRBV5-5 to TRBJ2-5, with 8 bases matching TRBD1. This sequence was found in a man aged 18 to 30 who received the YFV17D yellow fever vaccine. In nucleotides, the CDR3 is TGTGCCAGCAGCCCGACAGGGGTCGAGACCCAGTACTTC. It is translated as CASSPTGVETQYF.